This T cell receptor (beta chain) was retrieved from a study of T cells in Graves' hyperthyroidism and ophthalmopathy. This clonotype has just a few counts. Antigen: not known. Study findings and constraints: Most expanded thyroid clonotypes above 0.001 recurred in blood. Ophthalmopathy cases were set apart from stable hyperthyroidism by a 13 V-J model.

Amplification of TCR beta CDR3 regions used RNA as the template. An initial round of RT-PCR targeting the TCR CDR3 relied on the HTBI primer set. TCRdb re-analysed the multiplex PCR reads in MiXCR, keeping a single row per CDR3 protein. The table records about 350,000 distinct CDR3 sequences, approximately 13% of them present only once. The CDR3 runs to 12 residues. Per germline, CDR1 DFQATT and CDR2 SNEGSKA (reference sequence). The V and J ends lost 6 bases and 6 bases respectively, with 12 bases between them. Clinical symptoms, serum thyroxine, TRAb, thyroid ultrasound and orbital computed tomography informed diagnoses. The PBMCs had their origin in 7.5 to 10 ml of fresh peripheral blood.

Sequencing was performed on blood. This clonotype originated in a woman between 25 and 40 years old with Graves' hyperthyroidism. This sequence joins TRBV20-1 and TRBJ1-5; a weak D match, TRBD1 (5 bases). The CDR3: CSAARGVQPQHF. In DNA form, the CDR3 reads TGCAGTGCAGCGAGGGGTGTTCAGCCCCAGCATTTT.